Reported below is one T cell receptor (beta chain). Its antigen specificity is not known. No base quality information exists; no much larger clone differs at one position. The data were taken from a study of control samples from healthy donors and cancer patients (dated by TCRdb to about 2020). The method behind the library was the immunoSEQ multiplex PCR assay. This immuneACCESS table, as held by TCRdb, lists in-frame sequences with V and J called but not all clones. Of the missing ones, under half trace to an unresolved V gene in checked studies; the others have no known cause. This sample gives 70,000 or so clones in total; over 75% of them show up just once. The ten biggest clones cover 25% to 35% of the sample. The receptor comes from a man over 45 in good health. Sequencing input: blood.

The CDR3 protein sequence reads: CASSLGGPRDTQYF. In nucleotides, the sequence is TGTGCCAGCAGCTTAGGGGGCCCCCGCGATACGCAGTATTTT. The V gene is TRBV7-2 and the J gene is TRBJ2-3, and the D gene may be TRBD1, 5 bases matching. Including cysteine and phenylalanine, the CDR3 has 14 amino acids. CDR3 DNA only is kept here, 42 bases in frame from base 1. Trimming at the junction amounts to 1 base on V and 6 bases on J, and the germline ends lie 11 bases apart. According to the germline V gene, CDR1 reads SGHTA and CDR2 reads FQGNSA.